This T cell receptor (beta chain) was obtained from a study of control samples from healthy donors and cancer patients. Germline V gene sequence: CDR1 MRHNA, CDR2 SNTAGT. Trimming took off 5 bases at V and 0 bases at J, with 7 bases between the two ends. The CDR3 length is 13 residues. This table comes from immunoSEQ multiplex PCR, and its TCRdb copy is limited to in-frame clones, with some not included. The sample holds about 250,000 clones, roughly 87% seen once. About this clone itself: The same CDR3 can be traced to other DNA sequences in this sample.

The clonotype was recovered from a woman aged 60-75 years with lung cancer. This chain joins TRBV6-4 and TRBJ1-1; tentatively, D is TRBD1 (6 bases). The sequencing sample was made of PBMCs. As DNA, the CDR3 is TGTGCCAGCAGTAGGGGGGTGAACACTGAAGCTTTCTTT. It specifies CASSRGVNTEAFF.